The 10 T cell receptor beta chains below all came from one sample that was sequenced in a study of monozygotic twins with inflammatory bowel disease. After re-calling the 5' RACE reads, TCRdb lists one entry per CDR3 protein, DNA absent. Its listing shows about 380,000 distinct CDR3 sequences. The sequenced sample was blood. The receptors derive from a human donor with ulcerative colitis or Crohn's disease, or a healthy co-twin of an affected twin (not recorded which).

The chain is built from TRBV7-6 and TRBJ1-6; there is no DNA to check the TCRdb D call of TRBD1. The CDR3 is 17 amino acids. Germline V gene data show CDR1 as SGHVS and CDR2 as FNYEAQ. This CDR3 is CASSPNRAEVKGSPLHF. The whole variable domain, filled in from reference TRBV7-6 and TRBJ1-6, reads GAGVSQSPRYKVTKRGQDVALRCDPISGHVSLYWYRQALGQGPEFLTYFNYEAQQDKSGLPNDRFSAERPEGSISTLTIQRTEQRDSAMYRCASSPNRAEVKGSPLHFGNGTRLTVT.

The chain is built from TRBV24-1 and TRBJ2-7; checking the TCRdb D call of TRBD1 is not possible without DNA. Germline loops: CDR1 KGHDR, CDR2 SFDVKD. The CDR3 contains 15 residues. CDR3 loop: CATSDPGTGVYEQYF.

The rearrangement links TRBV5-1 to TRBJ2-5; no DNA is available, so the TRBD1 call from TCRdb remains unchecked. The CDR3 has 14 amino acids. Germline lookup yields CDR1 SGHRS and CDR2 YFSETQ. CDR3 residues: CASSQPQGAETQYF.

The chain links TRBV7-3 to TRBJ2-3; TCRdb returns TRBD1, unconfirmable since there is no DNA. Germline V gene data show CDR1 as SGHTA and CDR2 as FQGTGA. The CDR3 extends over 13 amino acids. The CDR3 spells CASSSSLADTQYF.

The chain couples TRBV9 to TRBJ2-3; TCRdb's D call, TRBD1, is unchecked because there is no DNA. CDR1 SGDLS and CDR2 YYNGEE come from the germline V gene. This CDR3 is 17 amino acids long. This CDR3 reads CASSRRMGGGSTDTQYF. Variable domain in full (rest from reference TRBV9 and TRBJ2-3): DSGVTQTPKHLITATGQRVTLRCSPRSGDLSVYWYQQSLDQGLQFLIQYYNGEERAKGNILERFSAQQFPDLHSELNLSSLELGDSALYFCASSRRMGGGSTDTQYFGPGTRLTVL.

CDR3 sequence: CSAIWEVSYEQYF. The J gene is TRBJ2-7, the V gene TRBV20-1; no DNA is available, so the TRBD2 call from TCRdb remains unchecked. The CDR3 spans 13 residues. From germline, CDR1 is DFQATT and CDR2 SNEGSKA (reference sequence).

The genes are TRBV27 and TRBJ2-7; lacking DNA, the TRBD2 call made by TCRdb goes unchecked. The length of the CDR3 is 15 residues. Looked up from germline, CDR1 is MNHEY and CDR2 is SMNVEV (reference sequence). The CDR3 loop is CASSLRGARSYEQYF.

The chain combines TRBV20-1 with TRBJ2-7; TCRdb names TRBD2, which stays unverified in the absence of DNA. Germline assignment: CDR1 DFQATT and CDR2 SNEGSKA (reference sequence). The CDR3 runs to 12 residues. The CDR3 loop reads CSARRDGQEQYF.

The chain recombines TRBV4-2 with TRBJ1-2; the TCRdb D gene call, TRBD1, has no DNA to confirm it. The CDR3 has 15 amino acids. Looked up from germline, CDR1 is LGHNA and CDR2 is YNFKEQ. This CDR3 is CASSQDDRTMEGYTF.

The V call is TRBV5-1, the J call TRBJ2-6. CDR3 size: 16 residues. Germline assignment: CDR1 SGHRS and CDR2 YFSETQ. CDR3 sequence reads: CASSLDTLSGANVLTF.